The clone carrying this TCR beta chain has just a few counts. Its antigen is unknown. Primed by a sample-barcoded 5' primer and a J-beta primer mix, a second PCR proceeded for roughly 7 to 12 cycles. MiXCR, applied by TCRdb to the 5' RACE reads, yields one record per CDR3 protein. The sample contains about 1.6 million distinct CDR3 sequences, about 35% of which appear only once. This sample stems from a study of blood T cells in healthy people across ages. Overall study results and limits: Roughly linear age-related decline in beta diversity appeared, significant by age around 36.

CDR1 is DFQATT, CDR2 SNEGSKA, per germline (reference sequence). This CDR3 region has 13 residues. J was trimmed by 7 bases and V by 6 bases; bases with no gene match: 6. Russia was home to the donors, healthy Caucasian individuals aged roughly 6 to 90. Isolated PBMCs totaled at least 6.5 million in each sample. The TCR was taken from a woman in her thirties in good health. The specimen was blood. V and J are TRBV20-1 and TRBJ1-6, with TRBD1 identical over 7 bases. The CDR3 bases are TGCAGTGCGGGGGGGACAGTAAATTCACCCCTCCACTTT. Its translation: CSAGGTVNSPLHF.